The sample holds one count of the clone carrying this T cell receptor beta chain. CDR3 length: 16 residues. CDR1 is KGHSH, CDR2 LQKENI, per germline. The germline V and J ends were trimmed by 6 bases and 7 bases, with 24 bases remaining between them. Libraries were prepared by immunoSEQ multiplex PCR; TCRdb keeps only in-frame clonotypes and omits some of them. The repertoire consists of about 130,000 clones, with around 87% occurring once and the leading ten covering more than 3.5%. These data belong to a study of blood T cell repertoires in COVID-19. Study-level background: From the United States, Italy and Spain came samples of acute and convalescent COVID-19. PBMCs, B-cell-depleted T cells, or T cells provided the cDNA or gDNA that made up the material.

The specimen was peripheral blood. This TCR was sampled from an older woman with acute or convalescent COVID-19. V and J are TRBV18 and TRBJ2-5; perhaps TRBD2 as D (6 bases). The CDR3 DNA sequence: TGTGCCAGCTCCGAGAAAAGGCGGGACGTCCTGGGGACCCAGTACTTC. It yields the protein CASSEKRRDVLGTQYF.